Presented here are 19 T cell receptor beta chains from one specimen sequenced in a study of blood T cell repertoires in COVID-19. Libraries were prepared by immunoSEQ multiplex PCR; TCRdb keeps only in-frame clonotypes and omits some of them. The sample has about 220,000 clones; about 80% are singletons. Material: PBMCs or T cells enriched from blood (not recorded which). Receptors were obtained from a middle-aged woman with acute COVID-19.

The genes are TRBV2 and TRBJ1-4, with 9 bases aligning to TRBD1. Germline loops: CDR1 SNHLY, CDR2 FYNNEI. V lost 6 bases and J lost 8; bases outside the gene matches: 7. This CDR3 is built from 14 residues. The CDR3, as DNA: TGTGCCAGCAGCATACAGGGGGCGTACGAAAAACTGTTTTTT. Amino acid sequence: CASSIQGAYEKLFF.

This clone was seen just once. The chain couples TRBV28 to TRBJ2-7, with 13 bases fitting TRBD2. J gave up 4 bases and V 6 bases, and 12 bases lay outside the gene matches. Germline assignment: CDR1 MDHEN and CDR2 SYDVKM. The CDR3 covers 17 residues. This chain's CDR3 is CASSRTSGRFVGYEQYF. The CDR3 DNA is TGTGCCAGCAGCAGGACTAGCGGGAGATTCGTTGGGTACGAGCAGTACTTC.

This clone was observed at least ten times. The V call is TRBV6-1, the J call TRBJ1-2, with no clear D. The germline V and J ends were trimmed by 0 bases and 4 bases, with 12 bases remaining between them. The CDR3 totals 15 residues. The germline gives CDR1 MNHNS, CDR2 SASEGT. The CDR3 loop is CASSEASDGSYGYTF. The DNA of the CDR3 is TGTGCCAGCAGTGAAGCAAGCGACGGCAGCTATGGCTACACCTTC.

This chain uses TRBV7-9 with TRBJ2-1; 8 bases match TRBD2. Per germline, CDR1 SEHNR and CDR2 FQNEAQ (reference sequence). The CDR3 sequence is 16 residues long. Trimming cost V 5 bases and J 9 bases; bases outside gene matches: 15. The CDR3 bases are TGTGCCAGCAGCCCAGACTATGCGGGGGGCTCGATTGAGCAGTTCTTC. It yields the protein CASSPDYAGGSIEQFF.

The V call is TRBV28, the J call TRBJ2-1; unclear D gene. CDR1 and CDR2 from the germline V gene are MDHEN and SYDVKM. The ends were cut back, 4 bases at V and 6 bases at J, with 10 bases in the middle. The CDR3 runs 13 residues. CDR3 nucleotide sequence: TGTGCCAGCAGTTCCATAGCTATCAATGAGCAGTTCTTC. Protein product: CASSSIAINEQFF.

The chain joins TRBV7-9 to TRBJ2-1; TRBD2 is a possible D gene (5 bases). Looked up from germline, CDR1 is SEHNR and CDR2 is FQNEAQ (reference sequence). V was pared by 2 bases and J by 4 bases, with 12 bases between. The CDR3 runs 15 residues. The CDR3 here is CASSLTSGLYNEQFF. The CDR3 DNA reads TGTGCCAGCAGCTTAACGAGCGGCCTATACAATGAGCAGTTCTTC.

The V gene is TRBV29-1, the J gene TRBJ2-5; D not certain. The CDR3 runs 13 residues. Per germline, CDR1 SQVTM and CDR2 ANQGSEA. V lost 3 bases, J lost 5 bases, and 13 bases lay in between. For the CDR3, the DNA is TGCAGCGTTGACGGTCCGAGGCTGGAGACCCAGTACTTC. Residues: CSVDGPRLETQYF. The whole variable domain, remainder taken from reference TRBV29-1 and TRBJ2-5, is SAVISQKPSRDICQRGTSLTIQCQVDSQVTMMFWYRQQPGQSLTLIATANQGSEATYESGFVIDKFPISRPNLTFSTLTVSNMSPEDSSIYLCSVDGPRLETQYFGPGTRLLVL.

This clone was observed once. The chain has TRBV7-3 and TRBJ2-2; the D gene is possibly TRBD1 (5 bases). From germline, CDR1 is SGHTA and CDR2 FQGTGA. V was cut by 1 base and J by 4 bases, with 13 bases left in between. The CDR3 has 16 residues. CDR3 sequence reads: CASSLRGSTATGELFF. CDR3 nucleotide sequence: TGTGCCAGCAGCTTAAGGGGATCGACAGCCACCGGGGAGCTGTTTTTT.

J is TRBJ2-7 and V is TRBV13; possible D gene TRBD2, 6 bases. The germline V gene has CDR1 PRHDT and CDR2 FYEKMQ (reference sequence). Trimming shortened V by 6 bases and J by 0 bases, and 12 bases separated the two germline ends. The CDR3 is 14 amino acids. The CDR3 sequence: CASRPGGASYEQYF. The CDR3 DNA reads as TGTGCCAGCAGGCCAGGAGGGGCCTCCTACGAGCAGTACTTC.

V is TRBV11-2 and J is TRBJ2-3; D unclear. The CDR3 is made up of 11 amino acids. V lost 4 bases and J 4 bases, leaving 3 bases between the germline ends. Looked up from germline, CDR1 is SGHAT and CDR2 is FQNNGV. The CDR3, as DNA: TGTGCCAGCAGCTCCGCAGATACGCAGTATTTT. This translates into CASSSADTQYF.

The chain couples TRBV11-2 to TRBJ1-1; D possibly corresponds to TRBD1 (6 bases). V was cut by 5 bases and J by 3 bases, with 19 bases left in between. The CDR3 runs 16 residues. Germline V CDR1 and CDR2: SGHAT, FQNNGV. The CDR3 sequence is CASSIGMGRGDTEAFF. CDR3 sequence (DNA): TGTGCCAGCAGCATTGGGATGGGCAGGGGAGACACTGAAGCTTTCTTT. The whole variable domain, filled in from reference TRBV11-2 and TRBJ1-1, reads EAGVAQSPRYKIIEKRQSVAFWCNPISGHATLYWYQQILGQGPKLLIQFQNNGVVDDSQLPKDRFSAERLKGVDSTLKIQPAKLEDSAVYLCASSIGMGRGDTEAFFGQGTRLTVV.

For the CDR3, the DNA is TGTGCCAGCAGCCAAGCGGGTATGGAGAAACTGTTTTTT. Its protein product is CASSQAGMEKLFF. The V and J genes are TRBV14 and TRBJ1-4; D uncertain. The CDR3 is 13 amino acids. The germline V and J ends were trimmed by 1 base and 11 bases, with 11 bases remaining between them. Germline V lookup: CDR1 SGHDN, CDR2 FVKESK.

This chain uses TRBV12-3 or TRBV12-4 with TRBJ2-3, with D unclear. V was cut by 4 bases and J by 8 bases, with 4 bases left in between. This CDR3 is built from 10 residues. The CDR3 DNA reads TGTGCCAGCAGTTCGGGTACGCAGTATTTT. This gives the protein CASSSGTQYF.

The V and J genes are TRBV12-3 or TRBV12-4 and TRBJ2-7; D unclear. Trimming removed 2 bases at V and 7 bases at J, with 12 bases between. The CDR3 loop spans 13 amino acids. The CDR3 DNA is TGTGCCAGCAGTTTAAACACCATGCGGGAGCAGTACTTC. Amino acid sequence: CASSLNTMREQYF.

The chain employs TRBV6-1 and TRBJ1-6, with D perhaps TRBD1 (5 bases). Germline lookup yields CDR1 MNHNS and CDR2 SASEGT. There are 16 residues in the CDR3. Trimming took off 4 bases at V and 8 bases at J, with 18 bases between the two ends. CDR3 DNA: TGTGCCAGCAGTGGGGGTAGGGCAGGGCCTGATTCACCCCTCCACTTT. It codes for CASSGGRAGPDSPLHF.

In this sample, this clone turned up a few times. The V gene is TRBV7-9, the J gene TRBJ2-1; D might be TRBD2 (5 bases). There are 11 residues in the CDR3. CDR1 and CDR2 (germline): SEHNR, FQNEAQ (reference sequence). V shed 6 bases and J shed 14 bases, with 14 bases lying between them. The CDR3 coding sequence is TGTGCCAGCAGACAACGGGATAGTGAGTTCTTC. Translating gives CASRQRDSEFF.

The CDR3 DNA is TGTGCCAGCAGTTTATCCCGCGGACAAGAGACCCAGTACTTC. Translation: CASSLSRGQETQYF. The chain uses TRBV28 and TRBJ2-5; no clear D. This CDR3 contains 14 residues. Per germline, CDR1 MDHEN and CDR2 SYDVKM. V lost 1 base to trimming and J lost 2 bases, with 8 bases between them.

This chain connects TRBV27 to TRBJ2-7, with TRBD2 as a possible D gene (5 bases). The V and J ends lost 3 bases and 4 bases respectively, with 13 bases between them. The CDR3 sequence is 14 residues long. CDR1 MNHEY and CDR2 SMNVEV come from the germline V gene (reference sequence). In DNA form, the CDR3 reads TGTGCCAGCAGTTTCTTACCAGAGGGTTACGAGCAGTACTTC. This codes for CASSFLPEGYEQYF.

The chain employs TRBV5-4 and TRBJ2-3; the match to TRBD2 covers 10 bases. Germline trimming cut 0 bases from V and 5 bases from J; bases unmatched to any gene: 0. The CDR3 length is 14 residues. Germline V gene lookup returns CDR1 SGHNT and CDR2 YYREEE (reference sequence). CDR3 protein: CASSLGLAGDTQYF. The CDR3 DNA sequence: TGTGCCAGCAGCTTGGGACTAGCGGGAGATACGCAGTATTTT.